These T cell receptor beta chains were read from a single sample in a study of T cell responses to AZD1222 COVID-19 vaccine. Assay used: immunoSEQ multiplex PCR; TCRdb lists only in-frame clones, some missing. In the table there are nearly 200,000 clones, approximately 95% of which are singletons. Sequences were derived from peripheral blood, sampled 28 days after the second AZD1222 dose. All receptors derive from an adult who received the AZD1222 COVID-19 vaccine. CDR3s leave out the opening cysteine and the closing phenylalanine or tryptophan.

j_call	v_call	cdr3_aa
TRBJ1-2	TRBV19	ASSEGGPNYGYT
TRBJ1-2	TRBV29-1	SVEGSSHYGYT
TRBJ1-6	TRBV7-8	ASSYGRGNDSPLH
TRBJ1-1	TRBV30	AWSRQAGSPLNTEAF
TRBJ2-5	TRBV30	AWKDPGTQY
TRBJ1-5	TRBV9	ASSVTGGPNQPQH
TRBJ2-5	TRBV5-8	ASSQGLGQETQY
TRBJ1-1	TRBV7-6	ASSLGSVMNTEAF
TRBJ1-3	TRBV7-2	ASSLLFDRGWGNTIY
TRBJ1-5	TRBV11-2	ASSLDRGGRQPQH
TRBJ1-4	TRBV3-1/TRBV3-2	ASSPGQGIEKLF
TRBJ1-2	TRBV11-2	ASSPLGPPGGGYT
TRBJ1-1	TRBV6-5	ASSYEGGGTEAF
TRBJ1-3	TRBV9	ASSFGQGSGNTIY
TRBJ1-1	TRBV7-9	ASSVGEPHEAF